This T cell receptor (beta chain) was captured in a study of glioma-infiltrating T cells after dendritic cell vaccination. Clones were sequenced by immunoSEQ multiplex PCR, and TCRdb holds only the in-frame ones, with some missing. In the table there are 85,000 to 100,000 clones, roughly 85% of which are singletons. Time point specified: after dendritic cell vaccination, including at tumor progression/relapse. Patients had residual fresh-frozen tumor tissue and more than two years of survival data. After removal of 2 bases from V and 4 bases from J, the junction contained 7 bases not matched to a gene. This CDR3 comprises 17 residues. Germline CDR1 and CDR2: MNHEY and SMNVEV (reference sequence).

The material sequenced was blood, taken after dendritic cell vaccination. The chain has TRBV27 and TRBJ2-3; 12 bases line up with TRBD2. The clonotype was recovered from a human donor with glioblastoma. For the CDR3, the DNA is TGTGCCAGCAGTTTAAACCCACTAGCGGGAGGTCCAGATACGCAGTATTTT. Translating it yields CASSLNPLAGGPDTQYF.